This T cell receptor (beta chain) derives from a study of T cells in Graves' hyperthyroidism and ophthalmopathy. Whole-study context: Peripheral blood specimens were obtained at initial diagnosis, prior to any treatment.

Researchers took RNA transcripts and amplified the TCR beta CDR3 regions from them. The TCR CDR3 was amplified in a first-round RT-PCR using the HTBI primer set. MiXCR, applied by TCRdb to the multiplex PCR reads, yields one record per CDR3 protein. This sample yields about 270,000 distinct CDR3 sequences, of which around 24% are seen a single time; about a third belongs to the top ten. The CDR3 runs 15 residues. Germline lookup yields CDR1 LNHDA and CDR2 SQIVND (reference sequence). The V and J ends lost 1 base and 2 bases, in that order; junction bases with no gene match: 4. At least 3 on the Clinical Activity Score was recorded for ophthalmopathy patients, who also had NOSPECS grade at least 4 and duration under 3 months.

The chain is built from TRBV19 and TRBJ2-7, with 8 bases fitting TRBD1. This TCR came from a woman aged 40 to 50 with Graves' ophthalmopathy. The sample taken for sequencing was blood. CDR3 in amino acids: CASSIASGQAYEQYF. As DNA, the CDR3 is TGTGCCAGTAGTATAGCATCGGGACAGGCCTACGAGCAGTACTTC.